The rows below give T cell receptor beta chains drawn from one sample of a study of cytomegalovirus exposure and HLA in healthy donors. TCRdb's copy holds only in-frame clones and misses some; the assay was immunoSEQ multiplex PCR. The repertoire has about 98,000 clones, roughly two thirds of them found once; the top ten carry 1.2%. The sequenced sample consisted of PBMCs. These receptors all come from a female donor in good health and CMV-seronegative. The conserved cysteine and the conserved F or W are not part of the CDR3 here.

v_call cdr3_aa
TRBV7-9 ASSLGASYEQY
TRBV5-6 ASSSSRLAGGPGEQY
TRBV4-3 ASSQDSGAGANVLT
TRBV19 ASSIIRHPNEKLF
TRBV7-3 ASSLNSGSAGPTDTQY
TRBV5-8 ASRPTGTRYTDTQY
TRBV30 AWSFGRGQGVFMNTEAF
TRBV19 ASSIGTGLNQPQH
TRBV2 ASSLEVFEAF
TRBV5-6 ASSKPQGTEAF
TRBV7-6 ASSLAPGTGGNGYT
TRBV2 ASSEGSYQETQY
TRBV29-1 SAAPAGGYNEQF
TRBV27 ASSYQGQADTQY
TRBV15 ATSRDPGGLDEQY
TRBV4-3 ASSQQNNSPLH
TRBV5-6 ASSLGALANTGELF
TRBV19 ASSPGTAYGYT
TRBV2 ASKLDRNEIYGYT
TRBV28 ASRGVGGKAF
TRBV7-9 ASSSSGRNTEAF
TRBV5-5 ASSWTGPNTEAF
TRBV10-3 ATLMGQPNTEAF
TRBV6-5 ASSYSSLVDIQY
TRBV27 ASSGSAGSNQPQH
TRBV2 ASGSGGQQETQY
TRBV5-6 ASIDLGLAGSGANVLT
TRBV28 ASSHGLAGGPVTDTQY
TRBV10-2 ASSDSGGLDEQF
TRBV27 ASSLIAGDSSYEQY
TRBV28 ASSLRNYEQY
TRBV5-6 ASSFGTSGYTYEQY
TRBV18 ASSHGQGFYEQY
TRBV18 ATSGSYQETQY
TRBV6-5 ASSYRDRGYGYT
TRBV2 ASRKGQRSY
TRBV27 ASRVGRGTGVLNEKLF
TRBV6-6 ASSAYTDTQY
TRBV7-9 ASSLDIHHSGADVLT